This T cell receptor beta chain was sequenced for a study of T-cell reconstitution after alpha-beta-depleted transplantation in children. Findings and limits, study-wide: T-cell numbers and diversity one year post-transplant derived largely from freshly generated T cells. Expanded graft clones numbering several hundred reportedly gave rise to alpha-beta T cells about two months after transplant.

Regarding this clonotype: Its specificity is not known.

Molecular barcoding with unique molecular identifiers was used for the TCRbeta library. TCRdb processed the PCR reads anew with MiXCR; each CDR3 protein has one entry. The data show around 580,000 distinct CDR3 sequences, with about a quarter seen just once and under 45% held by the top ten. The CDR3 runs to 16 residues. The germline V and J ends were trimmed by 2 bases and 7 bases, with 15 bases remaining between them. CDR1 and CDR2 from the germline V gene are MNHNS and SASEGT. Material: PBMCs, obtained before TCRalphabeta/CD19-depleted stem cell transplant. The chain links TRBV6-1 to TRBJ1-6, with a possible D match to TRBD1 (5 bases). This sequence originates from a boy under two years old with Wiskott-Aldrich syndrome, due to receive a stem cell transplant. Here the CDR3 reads CASSEYPGGRNSPLHF. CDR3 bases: TGTGCCAGCAGTGAATACCCGGGGGGAAGGAATTCACCCCTCCACTTT.